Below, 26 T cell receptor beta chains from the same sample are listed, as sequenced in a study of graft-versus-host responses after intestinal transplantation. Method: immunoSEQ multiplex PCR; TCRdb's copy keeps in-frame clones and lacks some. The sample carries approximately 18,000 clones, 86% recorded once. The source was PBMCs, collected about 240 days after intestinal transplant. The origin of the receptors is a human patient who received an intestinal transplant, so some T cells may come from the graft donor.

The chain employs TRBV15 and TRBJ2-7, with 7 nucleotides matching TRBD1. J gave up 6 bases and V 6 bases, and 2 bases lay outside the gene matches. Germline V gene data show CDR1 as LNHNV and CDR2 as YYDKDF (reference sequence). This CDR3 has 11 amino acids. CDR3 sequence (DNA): TGTGCCACCAGGACAGGGCGCGAGCAGTACTTC. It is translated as CATRTGREQYF.

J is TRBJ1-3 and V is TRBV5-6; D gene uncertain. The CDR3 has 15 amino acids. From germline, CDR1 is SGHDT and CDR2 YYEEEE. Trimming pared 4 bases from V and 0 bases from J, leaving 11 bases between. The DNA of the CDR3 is TGTGCCAGCAGCGTAGAGGGTAACTCTGGAAACACCATATATTTT. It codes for CASSVEGNSGNTIYF.

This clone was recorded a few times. The CDR3 DNA follows: TGCGCCAGCAGGCCGTGGGGGCCTACAGATACGCAGTATTTT. Its protein product is CASRPWGPTDTQYF. V gene TRBV23-1 combines with J gene TRBJ2-3; D might be TRBD1 (6 bases). TRBV23-1 is reported as an ORF; its role is uncertain. The CDR3 extends over 14 amino acids. V gave up 6 bases and J gave up 3 bases, with 13 bases separating them.

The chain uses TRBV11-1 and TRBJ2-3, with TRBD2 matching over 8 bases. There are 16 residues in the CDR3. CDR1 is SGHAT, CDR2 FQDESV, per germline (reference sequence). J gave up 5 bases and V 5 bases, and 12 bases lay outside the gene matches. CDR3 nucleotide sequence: TGTGCCAGCAGCCCATCCGGGGGGGCCTTAAGAGATACGCAGTATTTT. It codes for CASSPSGGALRDTQYF.

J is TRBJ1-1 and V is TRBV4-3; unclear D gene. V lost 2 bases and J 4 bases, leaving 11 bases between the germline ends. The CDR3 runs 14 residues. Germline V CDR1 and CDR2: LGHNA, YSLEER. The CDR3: CASSQTGSATEAFF. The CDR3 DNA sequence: TGCGCCAGCAGCCAAACGGGGTCGGCCACTGAAGCTTTCTTT.

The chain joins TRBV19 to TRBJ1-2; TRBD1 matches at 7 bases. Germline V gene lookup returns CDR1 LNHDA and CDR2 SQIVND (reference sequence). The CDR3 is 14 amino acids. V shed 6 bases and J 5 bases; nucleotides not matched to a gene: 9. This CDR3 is CASRQTGRGYGYTF. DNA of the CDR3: TGTGCCAGTAGGCAGACAGGGAGAGGGTATGGCTACACCTTC.

The CDR3 loop is CASSLLGPVSNEQFF. The CDR3 DNA is TGTGCCAGCAGTCTACTGGGACCGGTAAGCAATGAGCAGTTCTTC. J is TRBJ2-1 and V is TRBV25-1; D tentatively fits TRBD1 or TRBD2 (5 bases each). The CDR3 consists of 15 residues. CDR1 and CDR2 (germline): MGHDK, SYGVNS. Between the trimmed V and J ends, which lost 5 bases and 6 bases, there was a span of 17 bases.

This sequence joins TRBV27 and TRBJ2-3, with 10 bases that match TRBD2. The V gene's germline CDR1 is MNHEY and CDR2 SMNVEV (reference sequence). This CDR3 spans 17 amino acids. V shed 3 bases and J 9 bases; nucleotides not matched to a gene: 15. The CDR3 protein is CASSFGRPLLSGGTQYF. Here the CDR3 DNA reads TGTGCCAGCAGTTTTGGAAGACCGCTGCTTAGCGGGGGGACGCAGTATTTT.

For the CDR3, the DNA is TGTGCCAGCTTGTGGGACACGAGCTCTGGAAACACCATATATTTT. This codes for CASLWDTSSGNTIYF. The rearrangement uses TRBV2 and TRBJ1-3; D might be TRBD1 (6 bases). V lost 8 bases to trimming and J lost 0 bases, with 14 bases between them. The germline V gene has CDR1 SNHLY and CDR2 FYNNEI. This CDR3 has 15 amino acids.

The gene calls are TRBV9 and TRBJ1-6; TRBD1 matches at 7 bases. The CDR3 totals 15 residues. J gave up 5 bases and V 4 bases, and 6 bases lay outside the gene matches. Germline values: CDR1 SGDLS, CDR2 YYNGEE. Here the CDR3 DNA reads TGTGCCAGCAGCCCAGAAGGGACAGATAATTCACCCCTCCACTTT. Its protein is CASSPEGTDNSPLHF. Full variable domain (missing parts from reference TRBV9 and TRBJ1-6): DSGVTQTPKHLITATGQRVTLRCSPRSGDLSVYWYQQSLDQGLQFLIQYYNGEERAKGNILERFSAQQFPDLHSELNLSSLELGDSALYFCASSPEGTDNSPLHFGNGTRLTVT.

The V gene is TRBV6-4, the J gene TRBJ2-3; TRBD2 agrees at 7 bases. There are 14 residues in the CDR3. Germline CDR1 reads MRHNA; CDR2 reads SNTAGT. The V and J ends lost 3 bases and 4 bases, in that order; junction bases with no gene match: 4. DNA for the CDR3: TGTGCCAGCAGTGAAAGCGGGGAGGCAGATACGCAGTATTTT. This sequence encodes CASSESGEADTQYF.

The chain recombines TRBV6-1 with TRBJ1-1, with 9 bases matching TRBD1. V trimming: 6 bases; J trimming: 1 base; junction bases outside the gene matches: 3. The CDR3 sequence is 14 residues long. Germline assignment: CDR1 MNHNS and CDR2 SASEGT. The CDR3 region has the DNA TGTGCCAGCAGCAGGGACAGGGCGAACACTGAAGCTTTCTTT. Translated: CASSRDRANTEAFF.

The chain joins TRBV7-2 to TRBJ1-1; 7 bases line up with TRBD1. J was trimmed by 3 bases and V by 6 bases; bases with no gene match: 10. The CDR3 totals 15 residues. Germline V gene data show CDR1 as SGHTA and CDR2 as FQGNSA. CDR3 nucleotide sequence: TGTGCCAGCAGACCTTACACAGGGGTCGACACTGAAGCTTTCTTT. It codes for CASRPYTGVDTEAFF.

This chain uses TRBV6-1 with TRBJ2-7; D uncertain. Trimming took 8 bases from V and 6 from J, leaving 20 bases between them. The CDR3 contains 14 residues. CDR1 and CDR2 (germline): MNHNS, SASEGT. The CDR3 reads CASLGPLGYAEQYF. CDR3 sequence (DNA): TGTGCCAGCCTCGGGCCCCTGGGTTACGCCGAGCAGTACTTC.

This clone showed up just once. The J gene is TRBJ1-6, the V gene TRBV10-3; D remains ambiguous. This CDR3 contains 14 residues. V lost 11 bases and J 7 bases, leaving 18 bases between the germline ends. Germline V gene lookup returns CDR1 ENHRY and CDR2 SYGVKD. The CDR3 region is CAPPRRIENSPLHF. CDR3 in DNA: TGTGCCCCCCCGAGGCGCATCGAAAATTCACCCCTCCACTTT.

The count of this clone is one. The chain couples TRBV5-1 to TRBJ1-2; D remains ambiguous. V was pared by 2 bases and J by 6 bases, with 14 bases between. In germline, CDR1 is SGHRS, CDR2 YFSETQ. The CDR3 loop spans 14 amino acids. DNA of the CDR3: TGCGCCAGCAGCTTAGGGATTTCGATGGATGGCTACACCTTC. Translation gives CASSLGISMDGYTF.

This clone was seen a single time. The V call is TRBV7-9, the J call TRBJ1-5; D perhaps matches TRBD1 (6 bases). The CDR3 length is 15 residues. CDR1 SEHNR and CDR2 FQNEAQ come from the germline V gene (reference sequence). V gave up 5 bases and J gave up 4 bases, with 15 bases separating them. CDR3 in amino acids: CASSRLDSLNQPQHF. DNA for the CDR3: TGTGCCAGCAGCCGACTGGACAGCTTAAATCAGCCCCAGCATTTT.

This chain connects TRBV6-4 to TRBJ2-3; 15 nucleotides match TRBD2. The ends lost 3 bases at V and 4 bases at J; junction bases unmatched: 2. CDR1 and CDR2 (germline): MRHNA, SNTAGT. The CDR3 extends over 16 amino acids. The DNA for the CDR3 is TGTGCCAGCAGTGAACGGACTAGCGGGGGGGCAGATACGCAGTATTTT. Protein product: CASSERTSGGADTQYF.

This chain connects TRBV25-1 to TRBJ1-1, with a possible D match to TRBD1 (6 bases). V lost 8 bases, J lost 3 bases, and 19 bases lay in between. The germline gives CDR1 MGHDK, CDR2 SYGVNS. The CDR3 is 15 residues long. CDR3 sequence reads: CASSLFRGGDTEAFF. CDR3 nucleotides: TGTGCCAGCTCCCTGTTTAGAGGGGGGGACACTGAAGCTTTCTTT.

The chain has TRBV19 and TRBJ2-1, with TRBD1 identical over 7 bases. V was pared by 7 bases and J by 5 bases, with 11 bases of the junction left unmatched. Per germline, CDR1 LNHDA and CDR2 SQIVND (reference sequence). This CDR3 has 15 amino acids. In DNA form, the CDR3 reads TGTGCCAGTAAGTTGATGTGGACAGGACACAATGAGCAGTTCTTC. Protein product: CASKLMWTGHNEQFF.

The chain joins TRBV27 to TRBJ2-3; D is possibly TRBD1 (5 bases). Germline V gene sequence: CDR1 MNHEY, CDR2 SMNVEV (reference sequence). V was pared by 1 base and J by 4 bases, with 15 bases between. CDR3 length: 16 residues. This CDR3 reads CASSLWGRFLSDTQYF. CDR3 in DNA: TGTGCCAGCAGTTTATGGGGCCGCTTTCTGTCAGATACGCAGTATTTT.

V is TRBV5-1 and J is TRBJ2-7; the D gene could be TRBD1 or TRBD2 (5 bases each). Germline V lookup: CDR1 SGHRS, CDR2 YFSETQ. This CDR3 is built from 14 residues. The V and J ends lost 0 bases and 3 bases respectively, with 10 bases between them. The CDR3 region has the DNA TGCGCCAGCAGCTTGGGGGACGCCTACTACGAGCAGTACTTC. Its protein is CASSLGDAYYEQYF.

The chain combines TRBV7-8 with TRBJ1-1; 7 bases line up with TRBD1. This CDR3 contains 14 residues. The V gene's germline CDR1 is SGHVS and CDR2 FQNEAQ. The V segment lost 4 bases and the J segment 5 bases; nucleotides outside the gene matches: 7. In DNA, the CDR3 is TGTGCCAGCAGCTCCGCCGGCAGGGGGACTGAAGCTTTCTTT. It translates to CASSSAGRGTEAFF.

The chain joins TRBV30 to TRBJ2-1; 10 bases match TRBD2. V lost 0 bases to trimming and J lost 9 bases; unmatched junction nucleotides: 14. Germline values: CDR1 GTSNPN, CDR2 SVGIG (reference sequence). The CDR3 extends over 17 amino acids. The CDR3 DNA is TGTGCCTGGAGTGTGGTAGAAGCGGGGGGGCATTTGAGTGAGCAGTTCTTC. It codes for CAWSVVEAGGHLSEQFF.

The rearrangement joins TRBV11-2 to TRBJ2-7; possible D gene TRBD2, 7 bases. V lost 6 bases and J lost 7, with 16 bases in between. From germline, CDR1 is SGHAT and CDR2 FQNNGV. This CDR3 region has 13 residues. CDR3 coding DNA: TGTGCCAGCAGGGCGGGGGCCGCGGGGGAGCAGTACTTC. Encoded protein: CASRAGAAGEQYF.

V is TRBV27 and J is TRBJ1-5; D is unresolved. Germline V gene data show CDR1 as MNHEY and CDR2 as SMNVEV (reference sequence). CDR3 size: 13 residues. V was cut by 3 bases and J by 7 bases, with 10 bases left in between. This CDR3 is CASSLGSGQPQHF. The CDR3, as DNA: TGTGCCAGCAGTTTGGGCTCGGGGCAGCCCCAGCATTTT.